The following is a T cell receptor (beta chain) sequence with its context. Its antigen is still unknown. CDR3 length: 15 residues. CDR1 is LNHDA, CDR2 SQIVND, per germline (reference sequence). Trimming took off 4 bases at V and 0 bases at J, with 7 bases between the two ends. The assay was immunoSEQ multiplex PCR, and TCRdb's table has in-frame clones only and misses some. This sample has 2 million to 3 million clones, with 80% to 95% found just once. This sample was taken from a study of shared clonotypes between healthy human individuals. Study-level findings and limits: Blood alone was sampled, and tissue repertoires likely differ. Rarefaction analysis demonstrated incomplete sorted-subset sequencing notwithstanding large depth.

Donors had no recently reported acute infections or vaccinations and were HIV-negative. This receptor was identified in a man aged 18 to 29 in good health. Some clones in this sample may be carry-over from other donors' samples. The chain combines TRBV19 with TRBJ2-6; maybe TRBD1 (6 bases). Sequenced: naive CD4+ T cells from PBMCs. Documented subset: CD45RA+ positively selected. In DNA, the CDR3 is TGTGCCAGTAGTAAACAGGGCTCTGGGGCCAACGTCCTGACTTTC. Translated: CASSKQGSGANVLTF.